These 26 T cell receptor beta chains originate from one sample sequenced in a study of T cell responses to AZD1222 COVID-19 vaccine. Produced via immunoSEQ multiplex PCR; TCRdb's table is partial and in-frame only. The repertoire has just under 95,000 clones, approximately 90% of them found once; the top ten carry about 14%. The specimen was peripheral blood, collected on day 0 of AZD1222 vaccination. Every receptor here comes from an adult in good health.

The chain carries TRBV9 and TRBJ2-1, with D tentatively TRBD1 (5 bases). CDR1 and CDR2 (germline): SGDLS, YYNGEE. V lost 4 bases, J lost 0 bases, and 8 bases lay in between. This CDR3 has 14 residues. The DNA of the CDR3 is TGTGCCAGCAGCTGGGGCCCCTCCTACAATGAGCAGTTCTTC. It specifies CASSWGPSYNEQFF.

The chain employs TRBV2 and TRBJ2-7, with D maybe TRBD1 (5 bases). V was clipped by 3 bases and J by 2 bases, with 17 bases between them. The CDR3 spans 16 residues. Germline CDR1 is SNHLY and CDR2 is FYNNEI. The CDR3 loop is CASSDPGDRRTYEQYF. DNA of the CDR3: TGTGCCAGCAGTGATCCCGGAGACAGAAGGACCTACGAGCAGTACTTC. The full variable domain, rest sourced from reference TRBV2 and TRBJ2-7, is EPEVTQTPSHQVTQMGQEVILRCVPISNHLYFYWYRQILGQKVEFLVSFYNNEISEKSEIFDDQFSVERPDGSNFTLKIRSTKLEDSAMYFCASSDPGDRRTYEQYFGPGTRLTVT.

The V call is TRBV19, the J call TRBJ2-5; a possible D gene is TRBD1 (5 bases). The CDR3 consists of 13 residues. The germline V gene has CDR1 LNHDA and CDR2 SQIVND (reference sequence). V was trimmed by 3 bases and J by 3 bases, leaving 8 bases between them. The DNA of the CDR3 is TGTGCCAGTAGTATTGTCAGGGAAGAGACCCAGTACTTC. Encoded protein: CASSIVREETQYF.

The chain links TRBV6-5 to TRBJ1-3, with unresolved D. CDR3 size: 14 residues. V lost 2 bases to trimming and J lost 2 bases, with 7 bases between them. Per germline, CDR1 MNHEY and CDR2 SVGAGI. In DNA, the CDR3 is TGTGCCAGCAGTTACAGCCAGACTGGAAACACCATATATTTT. Translation gives CASSYSQTGNTIYF.

The table lists this clone with a few counts. The chain recombines TRBV19 with TRBJ2-1; 9 bases align to TRBD2. The length of the CDR3 is 19 residues. The V and J ends lost 1 base and 0 bases, in that order; junction bases with no gene match: 10. In germline, CDR1 is LNHDA, CDR2 SQIVND (reference sequence). CDR3 protein: CASSIGGLGLASSYNEQFF. The CDR3 bases are TGTGCCAGTAGTATAGGAGGACTGGGACTAGCCAGCTCCTACAATGAGCAGTTCTTC.

The V call is TRBV5-6, the J call TRBJ2-5; D gene unclear. Trimming took 2 bases from V and 1 from J, leaving 12 bases between them. CDR1 and CDR2 from the germline V gene are SGHDT and YYEEEE. This CDR3 contains 15 residues. In nucleotides, the CDR3 is TGTGCCAGCAGCTTTTATCCCCTACTCCAAGAGACCCAGTACTTC. It yields the protein CASSFYPLLQETQYF. The full variable domain, with the rest looked up from reference TRBV5-6 and TRBJ2-5, is DAGVTQSPTHLIKTRGQQVTLRCSPKSGHDTVSWYQQALGQGPQFIFQYYEEEERQRGNFPDRFSGHQFPNYSSELNVNALLLGDSALYLCASSFYPLLQETQYFGPGTRLLVL.

The chain is built from TRBV3-1 (or the pseudogene TRBV3-2) and TRBJ1-1, with D unresolved. CDR1 is LGHDT, CDR2 YNNKEL, per germline (reference sequence). The CDR3 length is 15 residues. V gave up 5 bases and J gave up 0 bases, with 13 bases separating them. CDR3 amino acids: CASSYTYGMNTEAFF. Written as DNA, the CDR3 is TGTGCCAGCAGCTATACCTACGGGATGAACACTGAAGCTTTCTTT.

The rearrangement links TRBV2 to TRBJ2-7; TRBD1 is a possible D gene (6 bases). The CDR3 is 14 residues long. Germline values: CDR1 SNHLY, CDR2 FYNNEI. The V end was cut by 8 bases, the J end by 2 bases, with 16 bases between. The CDR3 reads CASHLGTPPYEQYF. For the CDR3, the DNA is TGTGCCAGCCATTTAGGGACACCCCCCTACGAGCAGTACTTC.

The chain employs TRBV3-1 (or the pseudogene TRBV3-2) and TRBJ1-1; D may be TRBD1 (6 bases). Looked up from germline, CDR1 is LGHDT and CDR2 is YNNKEL (reference sequence). The CDR3 has 16 amino acids. V lost 4 bases to trimming and J lost 2 bases, with 17 bases between them. The CDR3 DNA reads as TGTGCCAGCAGCCGGGTTAGAGGGGGAATTAACACTGAAGCTTTCTTT. Amino acids: CASSRVRGGINTEAFF.

J is TRBJ1-5 and V is TRBV7-6; D is unresolved. V was shortened by 5 bases and J by 5 bases, with 13 bases between the two germline ends. Per germline, CDR1 SGHVS and CDR2 FNYEAQ. The CDR3 extends over 14 amino acids. This chain's CDR3 is CASSPLGDDQPQHF. CDR3 nucleotide sequence: TGTGCCAGCAGCCCCCTCGGCGATGATCAGCCCCAGCATTTT.

The J gene is TRBJ2-7, the V gene TRBV5-1; TRBD1 might be the D (5 bases). Germline CDR1 is SGHRS and CDR2 is YFSETQ. The CDR3 has 15 residues. V dropped 5 bases and J dropped 5 bases, with 20 bases sitting between them. CDR3 sequence reads: CASRPTQGNYDEQYF. In DNA, the CDR3 is TGCGCCAGCAGACCTACCCAGGGAAACTACGACGAGCAGTACTTC.

The gene calls are TRBV6-6 and TRBJ2-3; 10 bases are shared with TRBD2. Germline CDR1 is MNHNY and CDR2 is SVGAGI (reference sequence). The CDR3 has 16 residues. V lost 0 bases and J lost 3; bases outside the gene matches: 3. Here the CDR3 reads CASSYSTAGGTDTQYF. The CDR3 region has the DNA TGTGCCAGCAGTTACTCGACAGCGGGGGGGACAGATACGCAGTATTTT.

CDR3 coding DNA: TGTGCCTGGAGTGGGGACGCCAATCAGCCCCAGCATTTT. It specifies CAWSGDANQPQHF. The V gene is TRBV30, the J gene TRBJ1-5, with D possibly matching TRBD1 (5 bases). Germline V gene lookup returns CDR1 GTSNPN and CDR2 SVGIG (reference sequence). This CDR3 comprises 13 residues. Trimming pared 1 base from V and 3 bases from J, leaving 7 bases between.

The chain is built from TRBV30 and TRBJ2-7, with D possibly matching TRBD1 (5 bases). Germline values: CDR1 GTSNPN, CDR2 SVGIG (reference sequence). Deletions cut 0 bases from V and 3 bases from J, with 9 bases between. The CDR3 sequence is 13 residues long. In DNA form, the CDR3 reads TGTGCCTGGAGTGTACGCAGGGTCTACGAGCAGTACTTC. It specifies CAWSVRRVYEQYF.

This chain joins TRBV9 and TRBJ2-1; D unresolved. This CDR3 has 17 residues. CDR1 and CDR2 (germline): SGDLS, YYNGEE. Trimming took 0 bases from V and 1 from J, leaving 14 bases between them. CDR3: CASSVGSTRLSYNEQFF. CDR3 DNA: TGTGCCAGCAGCGTAGGCTCGACAAGACTTTCCTACAATGAGCAGTTCTTC.

J is TRBJ2-5 and V is TRBV9; perhaps TRBD1 as D (6 bases). Looked up from germline, CDR1 is SGDLS and CDR2 is YYNGEE. Between the trimmed V and J ends, which lost 2 bases and 2 bases, there was a span of 16 bases. This CDR3 comprises 16 residues. For the CDR3, the DNA is TGTGCCAGCAGCGTCCGATGGGACATCTTACAAGAGACCCAGTACTTC. Protein product: CASSVRWDILQETQYF.

The genes are TRBV12-3 or TRBV12-4 and TRBJ2-7; possibly TRBD1 for D (6 bases). The V end was cut by 2 bases, the J end by 2 bases, with 7 bases between. The CDR3 is 13 residues long. The CDR3 is CASSLWDTYEQYF. The DNA for the CDR3 is TGTGCCAGCAGTTTATGGGACACCTACGAGCAGTACTTC.

The chain links TRBV10-3 to TRBJ2-5; tentatively, D is TRBD2 (6 bases). Germline V gene lookup returns CDR1 ENHRY and CDR2 SYGVKD. The CDR3 totals 14 residues. The V end was cut by 3 bases, the J end by 2 bases, with 10 bases between. The chain's CDR3 is CAISDGGGQETQYF. CDR3 coding DNA: TGTGCCATCAGTGATGGAGGAGGGCAAGAGACCCAGTACTTC.

The gene calls are TRBV6-1 and TRBJ2-5; D is perhaps TRBD1 (7 bases). Per germline, CDR1 MNHNS and CDR2 SASEGT. The V and J ends lost 2 bases and 2 bases respectively, with 12 bases between them. This CDR3 contains 15 residues. The CDR3, as DNA: TGTGCCAGCAGTGAAAGGAGGGGGCATCAAGAGACCCAGTACTTC. This sequence encodes CASSERRGHQETQYF.

This rearrangement joins TRBV4-1 to TRBJ2-7; 7 nucleotides line up with TRBD2. The length of the CDR3 is 17 residues. Losses at the gene ends were 0 bases for V and 6 bases for J; bases not matched to a gene: 14. In germline, CDR1 is MGHRA, CDR2 YSYEKL. The CDR3 DNA follows: TGCGCCAGCAGCCAAGATCGATGGGGGGGGAGAAGAGGCGAGCAGTACTTC. Its protein product is CASSQDRWGGRRGEQYF.

The chain uses TRBV9 and TRBJ1-1; no clear D. V shed 0 bases and J shed 5 bases, with 11 bases lying between them. The germline V gene encodes CDR1 SGDLS and CDR2 YYNGEE. The CDR3 contains 14 residues. CDR3 sequence reads: CASSVATSRTEAFF. In nucleotides, the CDR3 is TGTGCCAGCAGCGTAGCTACCAGTAGGACTGAAGCTTTCTTT.

This clone was seen just once. V is TRBV4-1 and J is TRBJ2-7, with D possibly TRBD1 on 6 matching bases. The CDR3 length is 13 residues. The V end was cut by 4 bases, the J end by 5 bases, with 12 bases between. Germline values: CDR1 MGHRA, CDR2 YSYEKL. CDR3 protein: CASSRDRLDEQYF. CDR3 nucleotides: TGCGCCAGCAGCCGAGACAGGTTGGACGAGCAGTACTTC.

The genes are TRBV11-3 and TRBJ2-5, with TRBD2 matching 14 bases. The germline V gene encodes CDR1 SGHNT and CDR2 YENEEA. The CDR3 runs 17 residues. V lost 4 bases and J lost 2; bases outside the gene matches: 6. The CDR3 region is CASSSRLAGGIQETQYF. CDR3 in DNA: TGTGCCAGCAGCTCAAGACTAGCGGGGGGGATTCAAGAGACCCAGTACTTC.

This clone was counted a single time. The J gene is TRBJ1-1, the V gene TRBV19; D remains ambiguous. The CDR3 length is 12 residues. CDR1 is LNHDA, CDR2 SQIVND, per germline (reference sequence). Trimming shortened V by 7 bases and J by 4 bases, and 10 bases separated the two germline ends. CDR3 nucleotides: TGTGCCAGTACCACAAAGGCCACTGAAGCTTTCTTT. Residues: CASTTKATEAFF. The whole variable domain, filled in from reference TRBV19 and TRBJ1-1, reads DGGITQSPKYLFRKEGQNVTLSCEQNLNHDAMYWYRQDPGQGLRLIYYSQIVNDFQKGDIAEGYSVSREKKESFPLTVTSAQKNPTAFYLCASTTKATEAFFGQGTRLTVV.

The chain combines TRBV30 with TRBJ1-1; D gene ambiguous. The V end lost 3 bases, the J end lost 3 bases, and 11 bases lay between the germline ends. CDR1 and CDR2 from the germline V gene are GTSNPN and SVGIG (reference sequence). The CDR3 covers 13 residues. The CDR3 region is CAWRVGMDTEAFF. CDR3 DNA sequence: TGTGCCTGGAGGGTCGGGATGGACACTGAAGCTTTCTTT.

The rearrangement links TRBV9 to TRBJ1-6; D is perhaps TRBD1 (6 bases). CDR3 size: 14 residues. CDR1 and CDR2 from the germline V gene are SGDLS and YYNGEE. V was pared by 7 bases and J by 7 bases, with 15 bases between. For the CDR3, the DNA is TGTGCCAGCCGGACAGCCCAACCCAATTCACCCCTCCACTTT. Residues: CASRTAQPNSPLHF.